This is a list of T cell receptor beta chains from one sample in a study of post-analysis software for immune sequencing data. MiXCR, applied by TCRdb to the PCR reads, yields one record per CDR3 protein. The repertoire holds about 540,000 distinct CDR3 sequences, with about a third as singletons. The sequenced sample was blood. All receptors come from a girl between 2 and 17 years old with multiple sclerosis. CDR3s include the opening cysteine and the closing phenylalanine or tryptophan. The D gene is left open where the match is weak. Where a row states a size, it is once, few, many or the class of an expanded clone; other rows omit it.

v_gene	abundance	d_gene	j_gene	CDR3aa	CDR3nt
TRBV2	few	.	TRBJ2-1	CASSEGSNEQFF	TGTGCCAGCAGTGAGGGGAGCAATGAGCAGTTCTTC
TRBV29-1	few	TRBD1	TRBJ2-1	CSVGTGKNYNEQFF	TGCAGCGTTGGGACAGGTAAAAACTACAATGAGCAGTTCTTC
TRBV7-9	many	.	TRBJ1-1	CASRGRLRGPNTEAFF	TGTGCCAGCAGGGGTCGACTAAGGGGCCCGAACACTGAAGCTTTCTTT
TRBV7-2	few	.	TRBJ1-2	CASSPQRGFNYGYTF	TGTGCCAGCAGCCCCCAGAGGGGATTCAACTATGGCTACACCTTC
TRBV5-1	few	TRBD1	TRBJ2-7	CASLPGQGAGEQYF	TGCGCCAGCCTACCGGGACAGGGGGCGGGCGAGCAGTACTTC
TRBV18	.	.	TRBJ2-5	CASSPPGHQETQYF	TGTGCCAGCTCACCTCCGGGACACCAAGAGACCCAGTACTTC
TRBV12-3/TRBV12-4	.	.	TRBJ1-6	CASSTGFSSPLHF	TGTGCCAGCAGTACAGGGTTTAGTTCACCCCTCCACTTT
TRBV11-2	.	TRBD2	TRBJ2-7	CAGSLVMGGAQYF	TGTGCCGGCAGCTTAGTCATGGGAGGGGCCCAGTACTTC
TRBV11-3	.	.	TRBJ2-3	CASNPRTEDTQYF	TGTGCCAGCAACCCGCGGACTGAGGATACGCAGTATTTT
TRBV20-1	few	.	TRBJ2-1	CSANDRTNEQFF	TGCAGTGCGAATGACAGAACCAATGAGCAGTTCTTC
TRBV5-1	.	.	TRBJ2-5	CTSSKLDSQETQYF	TGCACCAGCAGCAAACTGGACAGTCAAGAGACCCAGTACTTC